The 11 T cell receptor beta chains below come from one sample, sequenced in a study of blood T cell repertoires in COVID-19. Generated by immunoSEQ multiplex PCR, the TCRdb table keeps only in-frame clones and is missing some. This table has over 120,000 clones, approximately 88% appearing once. Sequencing was carried out using peripheral blood. The receptors here all came from a woman aged 50 to 60 with acute or convalescent COVID-19.

J is TRBJ2-1 and V is TRBV5-1; possible D gene TRBD1, 6 bases. CDR1 SGHRS and CDR2 YFSETQ come from the germline V gene. This CDR3 comprises 14 residues. Trimming took 3 bases from V and 3 from J, leaving 10 bases between them. The CDR3 sequence is CASSSGQYYNEQFF. CDR3 bases: TGCGCCAGCAGCTCCGGACAGTACTACAATGAGCAGTTCTTC.

The V call is TRBV29-1, the J call TRBJ1-1; no definite D call. Germline-derived CDR1 and CDR2 are SQVTM and ANQGSEA. The CDR3 is 14 residues long. Trimming cost V 2 bases and J 0 bases, with 10 bases left between them. CDR3: CSVEYWEMNTEAFF. CDR3 bases: TGCAGCGTTGAATACTGGGAGATGAACACTGAAGCTTTCTTT. The complete variable domain, with remaining parts taken from reference TRBV29-1 and TRBJ1-1, reads SAVISQKPSRDICQRGTSLTIQCQVDSQVTMMFWYRQQPGQSLTLIATANQGSEATYESGFVIDKFPISRPNLTFSTLTVSNMSPEDSSIYLCSVEYWEMNTEAFFGQGTRLTVV.

The chain combines TRBV19 with TRBJ2-7, with TRBD1 as a possible D gene (6 bases). The germline V gene has CDR1 LNHDA and CDR2 SQIVND (reference sequence). The CDR3 has 13 amino acids. The V and J ends lost 5 bases and 6 bases respectively, with 14 bases between them. CDR3 in DNA: TGTGCCAGTAGTGAACAGGGAAAGGGCGAGCAGTACTTC. This encodes CASSEQGKGEQYF.

The J gene is TRBJ1-1, the V gene TRBV12-3 or TRBV12-4; D perhaps matches TRBD1 (6 bases). V gave up 3 bases and J gave up 7 bases, with 12 bases separating them. CDR3 length: 13 amino acids. The CDR3 DNA follows: TGTGCCAGCAGTTTGGGGGACATATATGAAGCTTTCTTT. It yields the protein CASSLGDIYEAFF.

This chain joins TRBV5-6 and TRBJ2-7, with 7 bases that match TRBD1. The CDR3 has 14 residues. Germline CDR1 reads SGHDT; CDR2 reads YYEEEE. V dropped 4 bases and J dropped 0; count of bases not matched to a gene: 4. The CDR3 nucleotides read TGTGCCAGCAGCCAGACAGGGAACTCCTACGAGCAGTACTTC. Translated, it gives CASSQTGNSYEQYF.

The rearrangement joins TRBV6-1 to TRBJ1-1; tentatively, D is TRBD1 (5 bases). The ends were cut back, 3 bases at V and 4 bases at J, with 24 bases in the middle. Per the germline V gene, CDR1 is MNHNS and CDR2 is SASEGT. This CDR3 has 18 residues. The CDR3 is CASSDSQGGVLIFTEAFF. CDR3 sequence (DNA): TGTGCCAGCAGTGATAGCCAGGGAGGCGTCCTGATCTTCACTGAAGCTTTCTTT.

This clone was seen a single time. The V gene is TRBV21-1, the J gene TRBJ1-4. TRBV21-1 is flagged as a pseudogene. There are 16 residues in the CDR3. The CDR3 region is CASSRIPKGGREKLFF. Written as DNA, the CDR3 is TGTGCCAGCAGCCGGATACCGAAGGGAGGGAGGGAAAAACTGTTTTTT.

V is TRBV15 and J is TRBJ1-1; 10 bases match TRBD1. The CDR3 is 22 residues long. The germline CDR1 and CDR2 sequences are LNHNV and YYDKDF (reference sequence). Losses at the gene ends were 6 bases for V and 2 bases for J; bases not matched to a gene: 27. The CDR3 sequence is CATRTGPGTGAFPYLYNTEAFF. CDR3 bases: TGTGCCACCAGAACAGGCCCGGGGACAGGGGCTTTCCCCTACCTATATAACACTGAAGCTTTCTTT. The full variable domain, in which reference TRBV15 and TRBJ1-1 provide the parts outside the CDR3, is DAMVIQNPRYQVTQFGKPVTLSCSQTLNHNVMYWYQQKSSQAPKLLFHYYDKDFNNEADTPDNFQSRRPNTSFCFLDIRSPGLGDTAMYLCATRTGPGTGAFPYLYNTEAFFGQGTRLTVV.

This clone was found once. The chain carries TRBV7-2 and TRBJ2-1; 7 bases map to TRBD2. The V segment lost 1 base and the J segment 4 bases; nucleotides outside the gene matches: 4. This CDR3 contains 15 residues. Germline CDR1 SGHTA, CDR2 FQGNSA. The CDR3 reads CASSLGGSPYNEQFF. CDR3 DNA sequence: TGTGCCAGCAGCTTAGGCGGGAGCCCGTACAATGAGCAGTTCTTC.

V gene TRBV2 combines with J gene TRBJ1-6, with no clear D. CDR3 length equals 15 residues. CDR1 is SNHLY, CDR2 FYNNEI, per germline. V shed 0 bases and J shed 2 bases, with 5 bases lying between them. For the CDR3, the DNA is TGTGCCAGCAGTGAAGCCCGTCCCTATAATTCACCCCTCCACTTT. Its protein is CASSEARPYNSPLHF.

V usage is TRBV3-1 (or the pseudogene TRBV3-2) and J usage is TRBJ1-5; no clear D. V lost 2 bases, J lost 0 bases, and 5 bases lay in between. The length of the CDR3 is 14 residues. CDR1 and CDR2 (germline): LGHDT, YNNKEL (reference sequence). This CDR3 is CASSQLYSNQPQHF. In nucleotides, the CDR3 is TGTGCCAGCAGCCAACTCTATAGCAATCAGCCCCAGCATTTT.